This is a list of T cell receptor beta chains from one sample in a study of cytomegalovirus exposure and HLA in healthy donors. This table comes from immunoSEQ multiplex PCR, and its TCRdb copy is limited to in-frame clones, with some not included. The sample carries about 120,000 clones, about 74% recorded once. The sample was PBMCs. The receptors shown here come from a middle-aged woman in good health and CMV-seropositive. The CDR3 runs from the conserved cysteine through the conserved F or W. Each record gives: CDR3 DNA, CDR3 protein, V gene, J gene, D gene, clone size. A D gene is named only where the DNA matches it firmly. Size is omitted from some rows. Given values are once, few, many or a class for expanded clones.

cdr3_nt: TGTGCCAGCAGCGCCAATTGGGGGGTACCGGAAGGCTACACCTTC; cdr3_aa: CASSANWGVPEGYTF; v_call: TRBV9; j_call: TRBJ1-2; d_call: NA; clone_size: NA
cdr3_nt: TGTGCCAGCAGCTTCGGGACTAGCGGGGGGGCAGATACGCAGTATTTT; cdr3_aa: CASSFGTSGGADTQYF; v_call: TRBV25-1; j_call: TRBJ2-3; d_call: TRBD2; clone_size: NA
cdr3_nt: TGCGCCAGCCCTCCCCTAGGCCAGCCCCAGCATTTT; cdr3_aa: CASPPLGQPQHF; v_call: TRBV5-1; j_call: TRBJ1-5; d_call: NA; clone_size: few
cdr3_nt: TGTGCCAGCAGCTTAGACTTACTAGCGGGTGTCAATGAGCAGTTCTTC; cdr3_aa: CASSLDLLAGVNEQFF; v_call: TRBV7-9; j_call: TRBJ2-1; d_call: TRBD2; clone_size: NA
cdr3_nt: TGTGCCAGCAGTGAAACGACGGAGACCTACGAGCAGTACTTC; cdr3_aa: CASSETTETYEQYF; v_call: TRBV2; j_call: TRBJ2-7; d_call: NA; clone_size: NA
cdr3_nt: TGCGCCAGCAGCCCGGACAGGGTGAGAACTGAAGCTTTCTTT; cdr3_aa: CASSPDRVRTEAFF; v_call: TRBV5-1; j_call: TRBJ1-1; d_call: TRBD1; clone_size: NA
cdr3_nt: TGCAGCGTTGAAGGAGTACAGGGAGAGACCCAGTACTTC; cdr3_aa: CSVEGVQGETQYF; v_call: TRBV29-1; j_call: TRBJ2-5; d_call: NA; clone_size: NA
cdr3_nt: TGTGCCAGCAGTGAAGCGCGCCGGGTCGAGCAGTACTTC; cdr3_aa: CASSEARRVEQYF; v_call: TRBV2; j_call: TRBJ2-7; d_call: NA; clone_size: NA
cdr3_nt: TGTGCCATCACCGCGACTAGCGGGAGGCAAGAGACCCAGTACTTC; cdr3_aa: CAITATSGRQETQYF; v_call: TRBV10-3; j_call: TRBJ2-5; d_call: TRBD2; clone_size: NA
cdr3_nt: TGTGCCATCAGTGAGTCAAAAGGTTTAGCGGAACCCTATGGCTACACCTTC; cdr3_aa: CAISESKGLAEPYGYTF; v_call: TRBV10-3; j_call: TRBJ1-2; d_call: NA; clone_size: NA
cdr3_nt: TGTGCTAGCAGTGGCGTTCTAGGCACCGGGGAGCTGTTTTTT; cdr3_aa: CASSGVLGTGELFF; v_call: TRBV6-1; j_call: TRBJ2-2; d_call: NA; clone_size: NA
cdr3_nt: TGCGCCAGCAGTCCAGGACAGGGGTTAGATGAGCAGTTCTTC; cdr3_aa: CASSPGQGLDEQFF; v_call: TRBV5-1; j_call: TRBJ2-1; d_call: TRBD1; clone_size: NA
cdr3_nt: TGTGCCAGCAGCCCTGACATCGGTAACACTGAAGCTTTCTTT; cdr3_aa: CASSPDIGNTEAFF; v_call: TRBV7-2; j_call: TRBJ1-1; d_call: NA; clone_size: NA
cdr3_nt: TGTGCCACCAGCGGGGCGGGGGGCGGTATAGGCGAGCAGTACTTC; cdr3_aa: CATSGAGGGIGEQYF; v_call: TRBV15; j_call: TRBJ2-7; d_call: TRBD2; clone_size: NA
cdr3_nt: TGTGCCAGCAGCTTCGGGTCCGCCTCGCCCCAGCATTTT; cdr3_aa: CASSFGSASPQHF; v_call: TRBV5-4; j_call: TRBJ1-5; d_call: NA; clone_size: NA
cdr3_nt: TGTGCCTGGAGTGTGGAGAGTCATTGCACCTTC; cdr3_aa: CAWSVESHCTF; v_call: TRBV30; j_call: TRBJ1-2; d_call: NA; clone_size: NA
cdr3_nt: TGTGCTAGCAGCCCAGGGGGTGGCCAAGAGACCCAGTACTTC; cdr3_aa: CASSPGGGQETQYF; v_call: TRBV7-7; j_call: TRBJ2-5; d_call: TRBD1; clone_size: NA
cdr3_nt: TGTGCCAGCAGTCAGACAGGGGGCGCGTGGTATTCACCCCTCCACTTT; cdr3_aa: CASSQTGGAWYSPLHF; v_call: TRBV5-6; j_call: TRBJ1-6; d_call: TRBD1; clone_size: few
cdr3_nt: TGTGCCAGCAGCTTAGTCCCGGGAGGGAACGAGCAGTACTTC; cdr3_aa: CASSLVPGGNEQYF; v_call: TRBV7-2; j_call: TRBJ2-7; d_call: TRBD2; clone_size: NA
cdr3_nt: TGTGCCAGCAGTGAACTAGCGGGGGGCCTATATACGCAGTATTTT; cdr3_aa: CASSELAGGLYTQYF; v_call: TRBV6-4; j_call: TRBJ2-3; d_call: TRBD2; clone_size: NA
cdr3_nt: TGTGCCAGCAGTTTCCAGGACAGGGGGAATTCACCCCTCCACTTT; cdr3_aa: CASSFQDRGNSPLHF; v_call: TRBV27; j_call: TRBJ1-6; d_call: TRBD1; clone_size: NA
cdr3_nt: TGCGCCAGCAGCCCTGGCGTAGCGGGGGTATTCAGCACAGATACGCAGTATTTT; cdr3_aa: CASSPGVAGVFSTDTQYF; v_call: TRBV4-1; j_call: TRBJ2-3; d_call: TRBD2; clone_size: few
cdr3_nt: TGTGCCTGGAGTAATCCTGGGAGCATCGATACGCAGTATTTT; cdr3_aa: CAWSNPGSIDTQYF; v_call: TRBV30; j_call: TRBJ2-3; d_call: NA; clone_size: few
cdr3_nt: TGTGCCAGCAGGTGGACTGGGAGCTCCTACGAGCAGTACTTC; cdr3_aa: CASRWTGSSYEQYF; v_call: TRBV6-5; j_call: TRBJ2-7; d_call: NA; clone_size: NA
cdr3_nt: TGTGCCAGCAGTCCCCCCCCGGGACTAGCGGGGGGGCACAATGAGCAGTTCTTC; cdr3_aa: CASSPPPGLAGGHNEQFF; v_call: TRBV6-7; j_call: TRBJ2-1; d_call: TRBD2; clone_size: NA
cdr3_nt: TGCGCCAGTAATGGGGGGCAGGGGGTACATAATTCACCCCTCCACTTT; cdr3_aa: CASNGGQGVHNSPLHF; v_call: TRBV4-3; j_call: TRBJ1-6; d_call: TRBD1; clone_size: NA
cdr3_nt: TGTGCCAGCAGTGAAGGGACAGGGGGGTACGAGCAGTACTTC; cdr3_aa: CASSEGTGGYEQYF; v_call: TRBV6-1; j_call: TRBJ2-7; d_call: TRBD1; clone_size: once
cdr3_nt: TGTGCCAGCAGAAACGGGAGGCAGGGAGATACGCAGTATTTT; cdr3_aa: CASRNGRQGDTQYF; v_call: TRBV5-8; j_call: TRBJ2-3; d_call: TRBD2; clone_size: NA
cdr3_nt: TGCGCCAGCAGCCAAGACCCCGGACAAAACACCGGGGAGCTGTTTTTT; cdr3_aa: CASSQDPGQNTGELFF; v_call: TRBV4-3; j_call: TRBJ2-2; d_call: NA; clone_size: few
cdr3_nt: TGTGCCAGCAGTCCCAGGGGGCAGGGAGAGACCCAGTACTTC; cdr3_aa: CASSPRGQGETQYF; v_call: TRBV6-5; j_call: TRBJ2-5; d_call: TRBD1; clone_size: NA